Sequencing of this TCR beta chain was carried out in a study of OX40 agonist ivuxolimab in advanced cancers. Whole-study context: Patients assigned to dose escalation were diagnosed with hepatocellular carcinoma, melanoma, renal cell or head and neck cancer. Study-level points and caveats: At doses 0.1 to 3.0 mg/kg, CD4+ and CD8+ clones expanded.

The CDR3 has 14 residues. The germline CDR1 and CDR2 sequences are SEHNR and FQNEAQ (reference sequence). Trimming removed 2 bases from V and 3 bases from J, with 7 bases in between. With respect to this clone: No antigen is known for it.

Sequenced by immunoSEQ multiplex PCR; TCRdb stores in-frame clones only, minus some. This table holds about 76,000 clones, 84% found once. This sequence joins TRBV7-9 and TRBJ2-2; no clear D gene. The sample was CD4+ or CD8+ T cells sorted from blood, taken in a trial of the OX40 agonist ivuxolimab. The clonotype originates from an adult with an advanced solid tumor such as melanoma, head and neck, liver or kidney cancer. CDR3 loop: CASSLTADTGELFF. The CDR3 DNA reads TGTGCCAGCAGCTTAACAGCCGACACCGGGGAGCTGTTTTTT.